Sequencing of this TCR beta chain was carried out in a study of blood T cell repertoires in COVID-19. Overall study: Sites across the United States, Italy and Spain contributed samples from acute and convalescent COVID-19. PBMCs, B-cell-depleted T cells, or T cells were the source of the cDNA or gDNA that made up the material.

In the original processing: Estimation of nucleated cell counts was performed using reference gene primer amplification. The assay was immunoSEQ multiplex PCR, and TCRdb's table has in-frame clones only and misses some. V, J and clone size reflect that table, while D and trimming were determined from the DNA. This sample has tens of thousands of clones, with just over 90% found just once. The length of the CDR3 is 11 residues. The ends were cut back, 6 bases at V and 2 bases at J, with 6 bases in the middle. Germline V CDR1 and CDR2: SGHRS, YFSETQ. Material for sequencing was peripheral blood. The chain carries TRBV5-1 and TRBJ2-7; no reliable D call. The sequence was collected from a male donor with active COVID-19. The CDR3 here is CASTSAYEQYF. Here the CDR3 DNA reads TGCGCCAGCACCTCTGCCTACGAGCAGTACTTC.